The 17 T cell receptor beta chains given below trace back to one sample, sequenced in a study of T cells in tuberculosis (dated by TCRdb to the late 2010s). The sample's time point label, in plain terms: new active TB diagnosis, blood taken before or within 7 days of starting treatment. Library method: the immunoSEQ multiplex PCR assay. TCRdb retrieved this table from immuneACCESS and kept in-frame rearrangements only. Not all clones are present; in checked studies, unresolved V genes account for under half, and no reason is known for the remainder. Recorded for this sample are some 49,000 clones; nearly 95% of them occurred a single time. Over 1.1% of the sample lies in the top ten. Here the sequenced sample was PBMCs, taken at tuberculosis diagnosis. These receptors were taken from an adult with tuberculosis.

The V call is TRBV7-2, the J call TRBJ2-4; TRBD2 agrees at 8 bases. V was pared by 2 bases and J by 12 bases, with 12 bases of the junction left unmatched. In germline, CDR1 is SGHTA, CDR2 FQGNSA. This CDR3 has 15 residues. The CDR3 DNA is TGTGCCAGCAGCTTACCTCAAGGACTAGCTTCGCCTCAGTACTTC. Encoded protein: CASSLPQGLASPQYF.

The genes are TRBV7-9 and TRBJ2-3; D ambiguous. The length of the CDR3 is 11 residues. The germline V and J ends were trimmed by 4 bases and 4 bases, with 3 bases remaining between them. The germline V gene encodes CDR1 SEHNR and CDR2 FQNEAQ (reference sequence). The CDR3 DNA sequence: TGTGCCAGCAGCTCTGCAGATACGCAGTATTTT. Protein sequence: CASSSADTQYF.

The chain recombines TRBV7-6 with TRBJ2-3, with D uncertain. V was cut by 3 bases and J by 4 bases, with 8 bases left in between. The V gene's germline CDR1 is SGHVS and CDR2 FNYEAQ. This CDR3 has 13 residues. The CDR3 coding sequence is TGTGCCAGCAGCTTCCAAGCTGCAGATACGCAGTATTTT. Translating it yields CASSFQAADTQYF. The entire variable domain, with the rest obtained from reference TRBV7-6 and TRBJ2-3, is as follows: GAGVSQSPRYKVTKRGQDVALRCDPISGHVSLYWYRQALGQGPEFLTYFNYEAQQDKSGLPNDRFSAERPEGSISTLTIQRTEQRDSAMYRCASSFQAADTQYFGPGTRLTVL.

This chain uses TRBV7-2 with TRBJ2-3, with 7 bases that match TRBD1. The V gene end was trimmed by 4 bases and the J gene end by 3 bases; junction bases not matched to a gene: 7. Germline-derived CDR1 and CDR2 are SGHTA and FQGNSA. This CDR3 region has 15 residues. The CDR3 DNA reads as TGTGCCAGCAGCTCTAGACAGGGCGGGACAGATACGCAGTATTTT. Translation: CASSSRQGGTDTQYF.

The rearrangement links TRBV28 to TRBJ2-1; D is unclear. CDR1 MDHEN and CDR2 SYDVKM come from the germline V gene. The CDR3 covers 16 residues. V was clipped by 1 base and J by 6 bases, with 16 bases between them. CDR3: CASSLSPLLTGNEQFF. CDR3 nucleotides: TGTGCCAGCAGTTTATCGCCTCTCCTCACGGGCAATGAGCAGTTCTTC.

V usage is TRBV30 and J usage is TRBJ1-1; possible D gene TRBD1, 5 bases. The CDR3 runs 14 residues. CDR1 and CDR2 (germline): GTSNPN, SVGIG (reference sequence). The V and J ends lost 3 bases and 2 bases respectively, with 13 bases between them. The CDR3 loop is CAWRAAGQNTEAFF. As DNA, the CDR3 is TGTGCCTGGAGGGCTGCCGGACAAAACACTGAAGCTTTCTTT.

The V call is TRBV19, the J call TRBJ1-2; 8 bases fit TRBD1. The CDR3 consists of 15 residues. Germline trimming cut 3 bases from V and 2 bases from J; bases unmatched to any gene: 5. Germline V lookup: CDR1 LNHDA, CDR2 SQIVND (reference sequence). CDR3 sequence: CASSIPRDRNYGYTF. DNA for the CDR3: TGTGCCAGTAGTATCCCCCGGGACAGGAACTATGGCTACACCTTC.

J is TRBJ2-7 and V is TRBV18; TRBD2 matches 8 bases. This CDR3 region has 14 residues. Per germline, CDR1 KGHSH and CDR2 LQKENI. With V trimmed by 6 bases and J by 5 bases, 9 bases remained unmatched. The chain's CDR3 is CASSALSGIDEQYF. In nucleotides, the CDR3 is TGTGCCAGCTCCGCCCTTAGCGGGATAGACGAGCAGTACTTC.

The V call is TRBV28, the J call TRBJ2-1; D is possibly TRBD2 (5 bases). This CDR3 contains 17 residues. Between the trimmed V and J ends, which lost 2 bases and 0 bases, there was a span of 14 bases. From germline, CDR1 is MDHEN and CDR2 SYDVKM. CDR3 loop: CASSLLRAVSSYNEQFF. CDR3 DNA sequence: TGTGCCAGCAGTTTACTAAGAGCGGTGAGCTCCTACAATGAGCAGTTCTTC.

CDR3 coding DNA: TGTGCCAGCAGTTTAACTGGCAGGCAAGAGACCCAGTACTTC. Its translation is CASSLTGRQETQYF. The chain is built from TRBV28 and TRBJ2-5; no reliable D call. CDR1 and CDR2 from the germline V gene are MDHEN and SYDVKM. This CDR3 comprises 14 residues. Trimming left V 2 bases short and J 2 bases short, with 9 bases between.

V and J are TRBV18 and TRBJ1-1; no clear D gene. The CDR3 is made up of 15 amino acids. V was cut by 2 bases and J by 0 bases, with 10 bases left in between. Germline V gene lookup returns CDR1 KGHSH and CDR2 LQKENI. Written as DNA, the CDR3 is TGTGCCAGCTCACCAGCAGGTAGAATGAACACTGAAGCTTTCTTT. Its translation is CASSPAGRMNTEAFF.

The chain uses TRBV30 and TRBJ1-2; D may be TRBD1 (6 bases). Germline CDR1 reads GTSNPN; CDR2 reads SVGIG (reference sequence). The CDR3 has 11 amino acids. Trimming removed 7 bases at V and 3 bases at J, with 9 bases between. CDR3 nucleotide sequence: TGTGCCTTAGAGGGGGACTATGGCTACACCTTC. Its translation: CALEGDYGYTF.

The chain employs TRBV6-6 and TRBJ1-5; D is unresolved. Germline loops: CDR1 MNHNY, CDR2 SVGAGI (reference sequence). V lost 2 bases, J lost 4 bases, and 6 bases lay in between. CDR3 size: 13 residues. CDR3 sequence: CASSYGRNQPQHF. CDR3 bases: TGTGCCAGCAGTTACGGCAGGAATCAGCCCCAGCATTTT.

The CDR3 nucleotides are TGCGCCAGCAGCTTGGGGGACTCACGAGGCACAGATACGCAGTATTTT. Its protein is CASSLGDSRGTDTQYF. The rearrangement uses TRBV5-1 and TRBJ2-3; possibly TRBD2 for D (6 bases). Trimming removed 0 bases from V and 1 base from J, with 12 bases in between. CDR3 length: 16 residues. CDR1 and CDR2 (germline): SGHRS, YFSETQ.

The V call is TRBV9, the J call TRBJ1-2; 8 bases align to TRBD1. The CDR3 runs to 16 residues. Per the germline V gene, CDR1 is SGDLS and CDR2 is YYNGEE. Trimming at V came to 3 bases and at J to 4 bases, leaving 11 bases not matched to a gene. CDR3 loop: CASSGYRTGTFYGYTF. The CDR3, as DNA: TGTGCCAGCAGCGGCTACCGGACAGGGACATTCTATGGCTACACCTTC.

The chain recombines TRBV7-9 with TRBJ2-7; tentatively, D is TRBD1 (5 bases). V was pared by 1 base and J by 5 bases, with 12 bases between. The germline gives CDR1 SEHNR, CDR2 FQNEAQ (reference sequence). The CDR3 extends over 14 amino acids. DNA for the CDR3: TGTGCCAGCAGCTTAGTCCAGGGTGGTAACGAGCAGTACTTC. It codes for CASSLVQGGNEQYF.

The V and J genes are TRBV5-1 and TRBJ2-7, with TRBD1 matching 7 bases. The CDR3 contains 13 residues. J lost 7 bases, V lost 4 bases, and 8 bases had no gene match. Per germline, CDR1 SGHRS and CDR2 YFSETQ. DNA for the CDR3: TGCGCCAGCAGCCCCGGGACAGTTTGGGAGCAGTACTTC. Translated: CASSPGTVWEQYF.